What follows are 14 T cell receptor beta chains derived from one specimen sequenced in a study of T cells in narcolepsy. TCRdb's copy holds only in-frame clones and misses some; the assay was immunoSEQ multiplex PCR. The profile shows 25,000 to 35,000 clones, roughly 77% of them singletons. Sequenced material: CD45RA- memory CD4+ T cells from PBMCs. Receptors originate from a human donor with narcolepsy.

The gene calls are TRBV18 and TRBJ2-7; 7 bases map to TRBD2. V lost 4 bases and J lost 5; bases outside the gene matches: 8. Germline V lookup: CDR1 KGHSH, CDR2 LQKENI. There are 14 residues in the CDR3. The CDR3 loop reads CASSLLPTSDEQYF. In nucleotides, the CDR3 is TGTGCCAGCTCACTTCTGCCCACTAGCGACGAGCAGTACTTC.

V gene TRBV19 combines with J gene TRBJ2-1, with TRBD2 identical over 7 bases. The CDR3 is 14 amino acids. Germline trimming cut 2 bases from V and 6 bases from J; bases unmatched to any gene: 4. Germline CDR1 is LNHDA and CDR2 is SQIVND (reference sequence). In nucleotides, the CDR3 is TGTGCCAGTAGTATACGTGGGAGGGGCAATGAGCAGTTCTTC. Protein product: CASSIRGRGNEQFF.

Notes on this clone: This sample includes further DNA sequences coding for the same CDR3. The CDR3: CASSPPSGSLDEQFF. DNA of the CDR3: TGTGCCAGCTCACCGCCTAGCGGGAGTTTAGATGAGCAGTTCTTC. The rearrangement uses TRBV18 and TRBJ2-1, with 10 bases lining up with TRBD2. Germline V gene data show CDR1 as KGHSH and CDR2 as LQKENI. V lost 3 bases to trimming and J lost 8 bases; unmatched junction nucleotides: 7. The CDR3 has 15 residues.

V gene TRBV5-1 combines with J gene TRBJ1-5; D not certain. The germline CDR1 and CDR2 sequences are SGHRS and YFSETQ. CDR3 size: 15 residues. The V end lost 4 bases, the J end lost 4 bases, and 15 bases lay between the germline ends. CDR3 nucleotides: TGCGCCAGCAGCCCGGCCAGAACGGTGAATCAGCCCCAGCATTTT. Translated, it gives CASSPARTVNQPQHF.

CDR3 coding DNA: TGCGCCAGCAGCTGGGGACAGGCCAGCTCTGGGGCCAACGTCCTGACTTTC. Amino acid sequence: CASSWGQASSGANVLTF. V is TRBV5-1 and J is TRBJ2-6; 8 bases map to TRBD1. The CDR3 extends over 17 amino acids. V shed 3 bases and J 0 bases; nucleotides not matched to a gene: 5. The germline gives CDR1 SGHRS, CDR2 YFSETQ.

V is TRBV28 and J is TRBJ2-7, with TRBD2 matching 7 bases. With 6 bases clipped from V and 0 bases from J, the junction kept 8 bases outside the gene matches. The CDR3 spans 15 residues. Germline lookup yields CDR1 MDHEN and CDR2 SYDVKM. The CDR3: CASRPDSGHSYEQYF. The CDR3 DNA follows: TGTGCCAGCAGACCTGATAGCGGGCACTCCTACGAGCAGTACTTC.

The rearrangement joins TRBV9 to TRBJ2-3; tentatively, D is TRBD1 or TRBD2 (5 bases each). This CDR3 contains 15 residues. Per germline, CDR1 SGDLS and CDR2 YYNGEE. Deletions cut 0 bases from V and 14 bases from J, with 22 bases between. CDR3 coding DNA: TGTGCCAGCAGCGTAGAGGTTGGGGCGGGCCAAATCCGGTATTTT. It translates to CASSVEVGAGQIRYF.

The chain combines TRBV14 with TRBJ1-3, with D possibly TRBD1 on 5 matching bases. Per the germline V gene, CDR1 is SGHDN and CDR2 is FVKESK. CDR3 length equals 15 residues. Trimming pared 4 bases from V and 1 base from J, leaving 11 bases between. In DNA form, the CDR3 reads TGTGCCAGCAGCCGGGACTTCATTTCTGGAAACACCATATATTTT. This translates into CASSRDFISGNTIYF.

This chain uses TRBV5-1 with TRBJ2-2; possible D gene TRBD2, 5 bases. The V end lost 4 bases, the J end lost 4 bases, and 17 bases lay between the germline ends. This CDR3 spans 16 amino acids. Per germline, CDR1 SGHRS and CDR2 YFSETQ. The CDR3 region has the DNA TGCGCCAGCAGCATTTATGGTTGGACTGCCACCGGGGAGCTGTTTTTT. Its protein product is CASSIYGWTATGELFF. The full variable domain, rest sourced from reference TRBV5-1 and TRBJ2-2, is KAGVTQTPRYLIKTRGQQVTLSCSPISGHRSVSWYQQTPGQGLQFLFEYFSETQRNKGNFPGRFSGRQFSNSRSEMNVSTLELGDSALYLCASSIYGWTATGELFFGEGSRLTVL.

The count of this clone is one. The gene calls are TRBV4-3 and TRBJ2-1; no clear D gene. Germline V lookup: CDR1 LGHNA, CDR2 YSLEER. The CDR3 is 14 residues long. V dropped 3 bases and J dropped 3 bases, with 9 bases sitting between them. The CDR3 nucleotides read TGCGCCAGCAGCCAGTTGGGAAACTACAATGAGCAGTTCTTC. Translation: CASSQLGNYNEQFF.

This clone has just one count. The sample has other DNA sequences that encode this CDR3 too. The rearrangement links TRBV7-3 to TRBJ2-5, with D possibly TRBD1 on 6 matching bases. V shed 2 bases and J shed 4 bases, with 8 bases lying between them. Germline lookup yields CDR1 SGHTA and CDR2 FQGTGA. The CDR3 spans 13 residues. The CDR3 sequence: CASSLGGLETQYF. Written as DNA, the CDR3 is TGTGCCAGCAGCTTAGGGGGCCTAGAGACCCAGTACTTC.

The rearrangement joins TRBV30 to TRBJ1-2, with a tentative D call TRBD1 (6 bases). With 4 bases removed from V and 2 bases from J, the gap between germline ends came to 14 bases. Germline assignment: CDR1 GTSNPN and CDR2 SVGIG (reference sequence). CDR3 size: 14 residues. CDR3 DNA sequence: TGTGCCTGGACTAAACAGGGACGGAACTATGGCTACACCTTC. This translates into CAWTKQGRNYGYTF. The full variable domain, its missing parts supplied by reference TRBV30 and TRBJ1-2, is SQTIHQWPATLVQPVGSPLSLECTVEGTSNPNLYWYRQAAGRGLQLLFYSVGIGQISSEVPQNLSASRPQDRQFILSSKKLLLSDSGFYLCAWTKQGRNYGYTFGSGTRLTVV.

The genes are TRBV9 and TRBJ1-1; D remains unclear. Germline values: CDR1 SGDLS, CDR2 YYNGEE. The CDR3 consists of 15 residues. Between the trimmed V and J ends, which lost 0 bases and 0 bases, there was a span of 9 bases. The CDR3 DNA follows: TGTGCCAGCAGCGTAGTGGCGGAATTGAACACTGAAGCTTTCTTT. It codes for CASSVVAELNTEAFF. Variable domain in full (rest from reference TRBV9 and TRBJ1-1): DSGVTQTPKHLITATGQRVTLRCSPRSGDLSVYWYQQSLDQGLQFLIQYYNGEERAKGNILERFSAQQFPDLHSELNLSSLELGDSALYFCASSVVAELNTEAFFGQGTRLTVV.

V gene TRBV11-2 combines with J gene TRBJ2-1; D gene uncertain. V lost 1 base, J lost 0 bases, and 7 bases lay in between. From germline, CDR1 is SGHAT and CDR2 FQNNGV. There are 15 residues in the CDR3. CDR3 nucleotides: TGTGCCAGCAGCTTAGCCCTAACCTCCTACAATGAGCAGTTCTTC. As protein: CASSLALTSYNEQFF.